The T cell receptor (beta chain) described here comes from a study of beta chain features in type 1 diabetes. Findings and caveats of the study: TCRB CDR3s from Type 1 diabetes patients were moderately but significantly shorter in all four CD4+ subsets. In patients and controls equally, PCR might favor templates that are shorter. Naive, central memory and Treg TCRB repertoires seemed to resemble each other more closely in patients than they did in healthy donors. Reads derived from cDNA could over-represent cells showing high TCR expression.

This clone has more than one count but fewer than ten. Its antigen remains unknown. All of the sorted populations showed purity greater than 95%. The CDR3 loop spans 14 amino acids. V was cut by 4 bases and J by 6 bases, with 15 bases left in between. The germline CDR1 and CDR2 sequences are SGHAT and FQNNGV. Investigators reverse transcribed all isolated RNA, so they sequenced expressed TCRB transcripts. Some clones are missing from TCRdb's copy, which holds only in-frame ones; the method was immunoSEQ multiplex PCR. The table lists 640,000 or so clones, around an eighth of them singletons. The sample consisted of naive CD4+ T cells from blood. This receptor was taken from a man younger than 30 with type 1 diabetes. The rearrangement uses TRBV11-2 and TRBJ2-5; D may match TRBD1 or TRBD2 (7 bases each). CDR3 loop: CASSYNRGGQTQYF. CDR3 sequence (DNA): TGTGCCAGCAGCTACAACAGGGGAGGGCAGACCCAGTACTTC.